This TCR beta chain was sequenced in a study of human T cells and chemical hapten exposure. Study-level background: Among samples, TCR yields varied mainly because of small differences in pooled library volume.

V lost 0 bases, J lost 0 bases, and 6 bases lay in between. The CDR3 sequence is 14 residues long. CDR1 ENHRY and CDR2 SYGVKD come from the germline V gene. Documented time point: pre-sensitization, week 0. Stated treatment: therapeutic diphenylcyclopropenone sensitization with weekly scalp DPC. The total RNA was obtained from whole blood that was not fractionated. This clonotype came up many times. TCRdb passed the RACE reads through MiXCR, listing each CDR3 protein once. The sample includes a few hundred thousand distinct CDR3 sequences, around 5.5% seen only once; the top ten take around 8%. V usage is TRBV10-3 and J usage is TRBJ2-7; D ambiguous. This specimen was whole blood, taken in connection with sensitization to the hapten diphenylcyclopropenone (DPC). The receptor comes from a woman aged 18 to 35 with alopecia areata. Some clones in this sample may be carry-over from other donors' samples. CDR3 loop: CAISESEDSYEQYF. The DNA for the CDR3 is TGTGCCATCAGTGAGTCGGAAGACTCCTACGAGCAGTACTTC.